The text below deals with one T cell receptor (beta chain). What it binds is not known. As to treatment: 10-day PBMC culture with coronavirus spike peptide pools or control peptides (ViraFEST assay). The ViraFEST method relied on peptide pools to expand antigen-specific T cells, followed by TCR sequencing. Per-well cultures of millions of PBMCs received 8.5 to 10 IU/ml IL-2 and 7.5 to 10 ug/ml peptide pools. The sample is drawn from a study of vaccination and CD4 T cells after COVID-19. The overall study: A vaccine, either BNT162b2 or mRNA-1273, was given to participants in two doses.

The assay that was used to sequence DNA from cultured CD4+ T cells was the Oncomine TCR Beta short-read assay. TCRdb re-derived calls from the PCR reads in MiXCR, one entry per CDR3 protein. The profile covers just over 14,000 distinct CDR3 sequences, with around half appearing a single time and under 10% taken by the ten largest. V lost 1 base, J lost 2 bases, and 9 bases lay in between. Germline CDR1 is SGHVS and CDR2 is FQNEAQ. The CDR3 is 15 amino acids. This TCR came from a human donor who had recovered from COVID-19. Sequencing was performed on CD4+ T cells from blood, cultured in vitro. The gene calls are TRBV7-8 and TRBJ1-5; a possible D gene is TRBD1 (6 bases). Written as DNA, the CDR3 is TGTGCCAGCAGCTTAGGGACAGCGGGCAATCAGCCCCAGCATTTT. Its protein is CASSLGTAGNQPQHF.